This entry is about one T cell receptor (beta chain). The CDR3 loop spans 14 amino acids. Trimming shortened V by 6 bases and J by 2 bases, and 13 bases separated the two germline ends. The germline CDR1 and CDR2 sequences are MDHEN and SYDVKM. In the authors' methods: Counts of nucleated cells, estimated from reference gene primer amplification, were obtained. Only in-frame clones appear in the TCRdb table, and some are missing; sequencing was by immunoSEQ multiplex PCR. The DNA was the basis for D and trimming; V, J and clone size are from that table. The sample carries about 140,000 clones, over 75% recorded once. This sample was taken from a study of blood T cell repertoires in COVID-19. At the level of the study: Acute and convalescent COVID-19 samples came from the United States, Italy and Spain. T cells, B-cell-depleted T cells, or PBMCs provided the cDNA or gDNA that served as material.

The receptor's source is a human donor in a cohort sampled during active COVID-19. The J gene is TRBJ1-1, the V gene TRBV28; D may be TRBD1 (6 bases). Sequenced sample: peripheral blood. Written as DNA, the CDR3 is TGTGCCAGCAGCGTGGGGGCCGTCAACACTGAAGCTTTCTTT. As protein: CASSVGAVNTEAFF.